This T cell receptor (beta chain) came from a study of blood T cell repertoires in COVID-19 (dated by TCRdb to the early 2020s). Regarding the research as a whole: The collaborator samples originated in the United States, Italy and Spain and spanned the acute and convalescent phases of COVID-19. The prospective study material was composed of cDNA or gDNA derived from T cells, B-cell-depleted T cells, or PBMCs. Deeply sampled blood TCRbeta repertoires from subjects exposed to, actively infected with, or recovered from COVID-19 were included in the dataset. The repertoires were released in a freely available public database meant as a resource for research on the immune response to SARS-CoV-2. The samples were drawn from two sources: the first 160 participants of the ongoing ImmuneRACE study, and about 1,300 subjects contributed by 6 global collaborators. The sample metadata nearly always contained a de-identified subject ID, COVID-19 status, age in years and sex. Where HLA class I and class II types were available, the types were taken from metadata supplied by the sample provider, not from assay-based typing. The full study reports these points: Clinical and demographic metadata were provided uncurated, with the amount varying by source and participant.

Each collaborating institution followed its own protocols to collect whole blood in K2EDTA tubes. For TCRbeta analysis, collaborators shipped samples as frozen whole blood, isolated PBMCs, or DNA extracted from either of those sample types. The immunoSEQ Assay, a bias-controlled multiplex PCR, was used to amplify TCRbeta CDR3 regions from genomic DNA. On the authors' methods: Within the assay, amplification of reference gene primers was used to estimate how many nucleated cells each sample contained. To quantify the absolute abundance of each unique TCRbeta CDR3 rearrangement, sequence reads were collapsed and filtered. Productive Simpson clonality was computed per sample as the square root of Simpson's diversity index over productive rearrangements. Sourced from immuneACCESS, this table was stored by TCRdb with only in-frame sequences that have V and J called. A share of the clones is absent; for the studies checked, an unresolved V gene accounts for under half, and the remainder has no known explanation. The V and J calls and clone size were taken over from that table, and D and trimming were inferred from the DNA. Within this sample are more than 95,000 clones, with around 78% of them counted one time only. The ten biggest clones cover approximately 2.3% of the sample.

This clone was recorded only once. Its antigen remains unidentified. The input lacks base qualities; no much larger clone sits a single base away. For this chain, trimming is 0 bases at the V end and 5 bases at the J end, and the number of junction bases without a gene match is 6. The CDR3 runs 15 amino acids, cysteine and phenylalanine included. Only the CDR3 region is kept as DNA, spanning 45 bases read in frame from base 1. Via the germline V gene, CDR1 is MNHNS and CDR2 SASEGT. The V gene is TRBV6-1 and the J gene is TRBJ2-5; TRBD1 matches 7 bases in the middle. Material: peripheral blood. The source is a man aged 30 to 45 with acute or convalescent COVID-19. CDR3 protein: CASSEAPTGWETQYF. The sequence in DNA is TGTGCCAGCAGTGAAGCCCCGACAGGGTGGGAGACCCAGTACTTC.